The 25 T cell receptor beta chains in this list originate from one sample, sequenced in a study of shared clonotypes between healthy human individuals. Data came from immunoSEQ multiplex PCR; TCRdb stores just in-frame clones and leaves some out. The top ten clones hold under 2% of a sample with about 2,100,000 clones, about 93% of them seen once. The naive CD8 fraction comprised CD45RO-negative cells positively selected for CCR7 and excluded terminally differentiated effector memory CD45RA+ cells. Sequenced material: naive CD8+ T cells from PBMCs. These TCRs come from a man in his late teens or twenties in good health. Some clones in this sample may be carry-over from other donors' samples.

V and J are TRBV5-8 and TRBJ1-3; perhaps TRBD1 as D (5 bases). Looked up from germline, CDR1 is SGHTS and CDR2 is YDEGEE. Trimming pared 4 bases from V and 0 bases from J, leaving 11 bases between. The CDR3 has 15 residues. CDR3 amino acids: CASSARQSSGNTIYF. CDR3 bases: TGTGCCAGCAGCGCTCGACAGAGCTCTGGAAACACCATATATTTT.

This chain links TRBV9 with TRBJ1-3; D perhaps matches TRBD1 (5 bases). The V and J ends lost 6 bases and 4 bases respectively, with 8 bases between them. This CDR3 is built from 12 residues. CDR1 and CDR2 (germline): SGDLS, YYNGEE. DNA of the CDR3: TGTGCCAGCAAGGGGCCCGGAAACACCATATATTTT. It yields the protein CASKGPGNTIYF.

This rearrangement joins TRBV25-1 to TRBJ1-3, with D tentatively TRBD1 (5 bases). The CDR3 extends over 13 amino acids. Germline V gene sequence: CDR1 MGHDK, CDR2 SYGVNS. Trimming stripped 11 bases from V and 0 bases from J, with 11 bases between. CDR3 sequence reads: CACGTVSGNTIYF. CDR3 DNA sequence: TGTGCCTGTGGGACGGTCTCTGGAAACACCATATATTTT. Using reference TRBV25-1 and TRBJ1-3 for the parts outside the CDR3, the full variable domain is EADIYQTPRYLVIGTGKKITLECSQTMGHDKMYWYQQDPGMELHLIHYSYGVNSTEKGDLSSESTVSRIRTEHFPLTLESARPSHTSQYLCACGTVSGNTIYFGEGSWLTVV.

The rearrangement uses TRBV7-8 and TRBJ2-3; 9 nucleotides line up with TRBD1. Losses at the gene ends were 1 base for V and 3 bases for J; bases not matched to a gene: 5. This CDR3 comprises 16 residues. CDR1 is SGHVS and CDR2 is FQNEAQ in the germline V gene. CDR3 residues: CASSLVGDRATDTQYF. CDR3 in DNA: TGTGCCAGCAGCTTAGTAGGGGACAGGGCGACAGATACGCAGTATTTT.

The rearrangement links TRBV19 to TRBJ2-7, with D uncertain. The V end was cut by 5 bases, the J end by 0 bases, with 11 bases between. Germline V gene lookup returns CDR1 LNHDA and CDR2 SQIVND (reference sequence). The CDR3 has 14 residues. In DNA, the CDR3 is TGTGCCAGTAGTCCCTCTGGGGTCTCCTACGAGCAGTACTTC. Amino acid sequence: CASSPSGVSYEQYF.

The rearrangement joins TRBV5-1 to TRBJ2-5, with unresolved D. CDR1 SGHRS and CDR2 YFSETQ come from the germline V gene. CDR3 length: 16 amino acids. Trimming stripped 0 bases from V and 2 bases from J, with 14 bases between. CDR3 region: CASSLARLVGQETQYF. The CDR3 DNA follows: TGCGCCAGCAGCTTGGCCAGGCTAGTAGGGCAAGAGACCCAGTACTTC.

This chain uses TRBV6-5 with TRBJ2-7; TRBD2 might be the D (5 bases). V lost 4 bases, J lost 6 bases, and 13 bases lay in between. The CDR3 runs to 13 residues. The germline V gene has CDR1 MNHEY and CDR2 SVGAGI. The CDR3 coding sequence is TGTGCCAGCAGTTGGACTGAGTTTCTCGAGCAGTACTTC. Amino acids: CASSWTEFLEQYF.

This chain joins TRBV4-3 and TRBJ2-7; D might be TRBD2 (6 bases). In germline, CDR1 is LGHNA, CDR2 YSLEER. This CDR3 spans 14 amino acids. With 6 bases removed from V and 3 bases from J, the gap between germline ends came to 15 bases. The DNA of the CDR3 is TGCGCCAGCAGTCGTATTCCCGGGAGCTACGAGCAGTACTTC. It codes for CASSRIPGSYEQYF.

The CDR3 nucleotides are TGTGCCAGCAGTTATCCCCTTAACGGGGAGCTGTTTTTT. Translating gives CASSYPLNGELFF. This sequence joins TRBV28 and TRBJ2-2; D gene ambiguous. With 4 bases removed from V and 7 bases from J, the gap between germline ends came to 10 bases. Germline values: CDR1 MDHEN, CDR2 SYDVKM. CDR3 length equals 13 residues.

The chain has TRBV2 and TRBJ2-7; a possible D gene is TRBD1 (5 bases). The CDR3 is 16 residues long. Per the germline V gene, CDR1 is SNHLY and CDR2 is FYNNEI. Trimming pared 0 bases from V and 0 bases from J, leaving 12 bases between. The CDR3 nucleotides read TGTGCCAGCAGTGAAGCCCCGACAGCGAGCTCCTACGAGCAGTACTTC. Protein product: CASSEAPTASSYEQYF.

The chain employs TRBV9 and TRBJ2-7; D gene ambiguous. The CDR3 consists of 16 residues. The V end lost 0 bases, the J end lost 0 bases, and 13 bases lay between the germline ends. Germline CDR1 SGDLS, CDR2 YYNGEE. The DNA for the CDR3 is TGTGCCAGCAGCGTAGACCTTAGGGCCCCCTCCTACGAGCAGTACTTC. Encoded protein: CASSVDLRAPSYEQYF. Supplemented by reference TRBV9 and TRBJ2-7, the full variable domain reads DSGVTQTPKHLITATGQRVTLRCSPRSGDLSVYWYQQSLDQGLQFLIQYYNGEERAKGNILERFSAQQFPDLHSELNLSSLELGDSALYFCASSVDLRAPSYEQYFGPGTRLTVT.

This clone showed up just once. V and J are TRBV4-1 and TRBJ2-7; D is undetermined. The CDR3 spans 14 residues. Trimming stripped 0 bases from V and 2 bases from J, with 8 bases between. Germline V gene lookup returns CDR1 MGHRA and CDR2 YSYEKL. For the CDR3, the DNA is TGCGCCAGCAGCCAAGATGGGGTCGCCTACGAGCAGTACTTC. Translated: CASSQDGVAYEQYF.

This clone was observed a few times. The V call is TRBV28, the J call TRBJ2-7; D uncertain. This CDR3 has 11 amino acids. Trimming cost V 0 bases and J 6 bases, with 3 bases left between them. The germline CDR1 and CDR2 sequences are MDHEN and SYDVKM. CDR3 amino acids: CASSLWREQYF. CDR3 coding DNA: TGTGCCAGCAGTTTATGGCGCGAGCAGTACTTC.

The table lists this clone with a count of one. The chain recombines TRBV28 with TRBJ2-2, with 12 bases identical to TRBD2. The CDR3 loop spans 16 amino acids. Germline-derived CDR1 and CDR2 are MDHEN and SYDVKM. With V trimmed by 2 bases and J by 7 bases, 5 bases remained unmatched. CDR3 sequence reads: CASSLETSGSGGELFF. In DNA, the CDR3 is TGTGCCAGCAGTTTAGAGACTAGCGGGAGCGGCGGGGAGCTGTTTTTT.

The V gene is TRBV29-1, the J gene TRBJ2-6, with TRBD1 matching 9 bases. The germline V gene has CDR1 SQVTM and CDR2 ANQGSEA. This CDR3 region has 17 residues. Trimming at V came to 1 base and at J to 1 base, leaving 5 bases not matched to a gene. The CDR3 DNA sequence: TGCAGCGTTGAAGGGACAGGGGCCCCTTCTGGGGCCAACGTCCTGACTTTC. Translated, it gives CSVEGTGAPSGANVLTF.

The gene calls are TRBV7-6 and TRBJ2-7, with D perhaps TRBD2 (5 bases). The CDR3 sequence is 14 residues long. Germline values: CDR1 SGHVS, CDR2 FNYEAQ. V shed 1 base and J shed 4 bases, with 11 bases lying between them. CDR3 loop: CASSLGWGDYEQYF. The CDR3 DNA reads TGTGCCAGCAGCTTAGGTTGGGGAGATTACGAGCAGTACTTC.

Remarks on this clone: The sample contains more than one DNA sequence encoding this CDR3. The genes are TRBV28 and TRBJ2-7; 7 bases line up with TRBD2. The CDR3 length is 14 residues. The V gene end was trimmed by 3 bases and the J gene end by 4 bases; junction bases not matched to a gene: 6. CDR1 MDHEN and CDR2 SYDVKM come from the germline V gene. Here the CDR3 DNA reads TGTGCCAGCAGTTTTCGGGGGAGGGGTTACGAGCAGTACTTC. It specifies CASSFRGRGYEQYF.

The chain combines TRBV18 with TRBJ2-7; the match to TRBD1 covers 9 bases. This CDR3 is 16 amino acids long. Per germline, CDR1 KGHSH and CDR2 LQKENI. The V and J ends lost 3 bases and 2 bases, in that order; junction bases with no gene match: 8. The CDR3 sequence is CASSPGGTGSAYEQYF. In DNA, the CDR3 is TGTGCCAGCTCACCCGGGGGGACAGGGTCCGCCTACGAGCAGTACTTC.

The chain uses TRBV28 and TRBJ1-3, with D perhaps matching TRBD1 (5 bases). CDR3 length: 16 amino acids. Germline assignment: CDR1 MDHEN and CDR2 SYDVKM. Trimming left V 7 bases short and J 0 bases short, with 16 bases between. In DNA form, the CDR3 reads TGTGCCAGCATATACAGGAATCCGTACTCTGGAAACACCATATATTTT. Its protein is CASIYRNPYSGNTIYF.

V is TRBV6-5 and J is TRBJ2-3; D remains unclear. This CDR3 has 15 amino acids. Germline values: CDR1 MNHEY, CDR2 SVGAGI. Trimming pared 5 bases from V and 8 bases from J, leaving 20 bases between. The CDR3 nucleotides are TGTGCCAGCAGTCCCCCACCTTCGACACATAGTACGCAGTATTTT. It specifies CASSPPPSTHSTQYF.

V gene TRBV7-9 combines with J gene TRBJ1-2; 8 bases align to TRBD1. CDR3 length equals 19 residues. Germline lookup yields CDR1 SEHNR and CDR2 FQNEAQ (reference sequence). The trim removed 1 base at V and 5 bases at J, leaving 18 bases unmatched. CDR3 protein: CASSLGGVRDRQSLYGYTF. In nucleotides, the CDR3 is TGTGCCAGCAGCTTAGGGGGTGTACGGGACAGGCAAAGTTTGTATGGCTACACCTTC.

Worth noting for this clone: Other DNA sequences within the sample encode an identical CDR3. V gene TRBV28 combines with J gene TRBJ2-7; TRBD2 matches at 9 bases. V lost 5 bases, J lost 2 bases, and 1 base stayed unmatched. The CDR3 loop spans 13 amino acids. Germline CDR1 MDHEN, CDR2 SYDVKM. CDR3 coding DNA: TGTGCCAGCAGTCTAGCGGGGCCCTACGAGCAGTACTTC. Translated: CASSLAGPYEQYF.

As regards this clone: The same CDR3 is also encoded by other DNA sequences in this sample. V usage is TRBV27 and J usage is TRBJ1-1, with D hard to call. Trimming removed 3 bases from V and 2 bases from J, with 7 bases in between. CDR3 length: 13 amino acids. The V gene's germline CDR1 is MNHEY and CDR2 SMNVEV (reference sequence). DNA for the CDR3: TGTGCCAGCAGTTTTCCTGGAAACACTGAAGCTTTCTTT. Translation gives CASSFPGNTEAFF.

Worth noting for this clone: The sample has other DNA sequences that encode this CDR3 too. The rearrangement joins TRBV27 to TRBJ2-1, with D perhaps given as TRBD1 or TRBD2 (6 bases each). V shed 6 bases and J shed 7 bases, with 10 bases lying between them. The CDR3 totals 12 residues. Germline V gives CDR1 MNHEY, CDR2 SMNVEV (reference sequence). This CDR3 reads CASSGGGNEQFF. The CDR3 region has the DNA TGTGCCAGCAGCGGAGGGGGTAATGAGCAGTTCTTC.

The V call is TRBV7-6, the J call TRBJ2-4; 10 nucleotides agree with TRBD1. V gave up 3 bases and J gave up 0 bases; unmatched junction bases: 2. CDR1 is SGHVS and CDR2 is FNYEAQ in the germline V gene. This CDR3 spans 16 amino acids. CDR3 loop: CASSFGTGVAKNIQYF. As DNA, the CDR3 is TGTGCCAGCAGCTTCGGGACAGGGGTAGCCAAAAACATTCAGTACTTC.